The clone carrying this T cell receptor (beta chain) turned up a few times. The antigen is undetermined. Using its own MiXCR run on the RT-PCR reads, TCRdb lists one record per CDR3 protein. The sample holds over 800,000 distinct CDR3 sequences, 21% seen once. This sample was included in a study of response to subunit inactivated influenza vaccine. The study, taken as a whole, reports: New T cells are recruited in small numbers by each seasonal influenza vaccination, according to the authors' suggestion.

Germline V gene sequence: CDR1 SNHLY, CDR2 FYNNEI. V was clipped by 6 bases and J by 14 bases, with 14 bases between them. The CDR3 totals 11 residues. The TCR originated in a man between 50 and 59 years old who received an inactivated influenza vaccine. The material was PBMCs from blood, obtained about 5 days after vaccination. V is TRBV2 and J is TRBJ2-1, with D possibly being TRBD2 (6 bases). The chain's CDR3 is CASSGGEGKFF. The CDR3 DNA follows: TGTGCCAGCAGCGGGGGAGAGGGGAAGTTCTTC.